The TCR beta chain described here comes from a study of OX40 agonist ivuxolimab in advanced cancers. Autoimmune disease history or systemic immunosuppression disqualified patients. Blood sampling was done at baseline, cycle 4 day 1, and cycle 7 day 1. Points from the study as a whole: Normalized expansion of T-cell clones was also low for some nonresponders. Researchers report that CD8+ T cells had, on average, more expanded clones than CD4+.

About this clone itself: Its antigen is currently unknown.

The method was immunoSEQ multiplex PCR; TCRdb's version includes in-frame clones alone and lacks a portion of them. The sample yields 60,000 or so clones, around 80% seen once. This TCR was recovered from an adult with an advanced solid tumor such as melanoma, head and neck, liver or kidney cancer. The source material was CD4+ or CD8+ T cells sorted from blood, sampled in a trial of the OX40 agonist ivuxolimab.

DNA for the CDR3: TGCGCCAGCAGCGGCGACGGAAGACCTAATCAGCCCCAGCATTTT. It codes for CASSGDGRPNQPQHF. The V and J genes are TRBV5-1 and TRBJ1-5; D call uncertain. The germline V gene has CDR1 SGHRS and CDR2 YFSETQ. V gave up 4 bases and J gave up 4 bases, with 15 bases separating them. This CDR3 has 15 amino acids.